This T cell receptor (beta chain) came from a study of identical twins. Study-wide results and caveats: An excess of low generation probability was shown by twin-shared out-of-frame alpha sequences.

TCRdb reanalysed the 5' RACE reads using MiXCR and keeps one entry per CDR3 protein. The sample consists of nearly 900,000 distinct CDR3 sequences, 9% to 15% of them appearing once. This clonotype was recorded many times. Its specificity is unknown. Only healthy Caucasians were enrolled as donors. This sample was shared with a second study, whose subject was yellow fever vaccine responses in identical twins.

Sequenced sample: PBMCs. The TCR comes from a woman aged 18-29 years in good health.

In DNA, the CDR3 is TGTGCCAGCATACCAACCGGGACTAGATACAATGAGCAGTTCTTC. It translates to CASIPTGTRYNEQFF. The chain combines TRBV12-3 or TRBV12-4 with TRBJ2-1; 8 bases agree with TRBD2. The CDR3 consists of 15 residues. With V trimmed by 7 bases and J by 4 bases, 9 bases remained unmatched.